These T cell receptor beta chains were read from a single sample in a study of blood T cell repertoires in COVID-19. The table came from immunoSEQ multiplex PCR; TCRdb's copy has only in-frame clones and leaves some out. The sample shows over 200,000 clones, 92% of them seen only once. The sequencing input was peripheral blood. The receptor set was obtained from a man in his sixties with COVID-19, enrolled during active disease. Each CDR3 is given with its conserved first and last residue. The order of the fields is clone size, D gene, J gene, V gene, CDR3 DNA, CDR3 protein. The D gene is left open where the match is weak. The size of a clone is reported for some rows only, either as once, few or many, or as a class for expanded clones.

few TRBD1 TRBJ1-1 TRBV27 TGTGCCAGCAGTTTAGGGACAGGGCGCAGTGGAGCTTTCTTT CASSLGTGRSGAFF
. TRBD1 TRBJ2-7 TRBV5-6 TGTGCCAGCAGCTTGTTACTCCTCCAGGGGGCCCACGAGCAGTACTTC CASSLLLLQGAHEQYF
. TRBD2 TRBJ2-1 TRBV19 TGTGCCAGTACCACGAGGGCGGGGGGGTACAATGAGCAGTTCTTC CASTTRAGGYNEQFF
. TRBD1 TRBJ1-1 TRBV28 TGTGCCAGCAGTCCCGGGGACAGAATGAACACTGAAGCTTTCTTT CASSPGDRMNTEAFF
. . TRBJ2-2 TRBV10-3 TGTGCCATCAGTCAGCTCGGGATCACCGGGGAGCTGTTTTTT CAISQLGITGELFF
. . TRBJ1-3 TRBV9 TGTGCCAGCAGCGTAGATTACAGCAGGAACACCATATATTTT CASSVDYSRNTIYF
. . TRBJ2-7 TRBV18 TGTGCCAGCTCACGAACAGGGGAGGTTTACGAGCAGTACTTC CASSRTGEVYEQYF
. TRBD2 TRBJ2-1 TRBV19 TGTGCCACTAAAGGGTCTAGCGGGAGAAGGGGGAGCTCCTACAATGAGCAGTTCTTC CATKGSSGRRGSSYNEQFF
. . TRBJ2-7 TRBV15 TGTGCCACCAGCAGGAACAGGGACGAGCAGTACTTC CATSRNRDEQYF
. TRBD1 TRBJ1-2 TRBV11-3 TGTGCCAGCAGCTTAGAGTGGACAGGCCTCTATGGCTACACCTTC CASSLEWTGLYGYTF
. . TRBJ2-5 TRBV19 TGTGCCAGTAGTATTGGACCAGCGGGCCAAGAGACCCAGTACTTC CASSIGPAGQETQYF
. TRBD1 TRBJ1-4 TRBV5-1 TGCGCCAGCAGCAAGGGACAGGGGGCTGGTAATGAAAAACTGTTTTTT CASSKGQGAGNEKLFF
. TRBD1 TRBJ1-2 TRBV2 TGTGCCAGCAGTGGATCGATCCGGGACAGCTATGGCTACACCTTC CASSGSIRDSYGYTF
. TRBD1 TRBJ1-2 TRBV2 TGTGCCAGCAGCCCCCAGGGGGCCGACTATGGCTACACCTTC CASSPQGADYGYTF
. . TRBJ2-7 TRBV2 TGTGCCAGCAGGTCAGGGGGGATACCCTACGAGCAGTACTTC CASRSGGIPYEQYF
once . TRBJ1-5 TRBV6-4 TGTGCCAGCAGTGGCGGACGGCGGGGCAATCAGCCCCAGCATTTT CASSGGRRGNQPQHF
. . TRBJ1-2 TRBV21-1 TGTGCCAGCAGCAAAGGACAGGGGATCCATGGCTACACCTTC CASSKGQGIHGYTF
. . TRBJ2-7 TRBV5-4 TGTGCCAGCAGCCCCGGGGGGCGGGAGACCTACGAGCAGTACTTC CASSPGGRETYEQYF
. . TRBJ1-1 TRBV7-8 TGTGCCAGCAGCTATGCAATGGGACACCCGAACACTGAAGCTTTCTTT CASSYAMGHPNTEAFF
. TRBD2 TRBJ2-1 TRBV5-1 TGCGCCAGCAGCCTCGCAGCGGGAATGGGTGAGCAGTTCTTC CASSLAAGMGEQFF
. TRBD2 TRBJ2-7 TRBV24-1 TGTGCCACCAGTGGTAGCGGGGGCGAGCAGTACTTC CATSGSGGEQYF
. TRBD1 TRBJ1-2 TRBV12-5 TGTGCTAGTGGTTTGGGTGGGACAGATATTAACTATGGCTACACCTTC CASGLGGTDINYGYTF
. TRBD2 TRBJ2-1 TRBV9 TGTGCCAGCAGCCCCGGGACTAGCGCCTACAATGAGCAGTTCTTC CASSPGTSAYNEQFF
. . TRBJ1-1 TRBV5-5 TGTGCCAGCAGCTCCGAGGCCCCTGAAGCTTTCTTT CASSSEAPEAFF
. . TRBJ2-7 TRBV11-2 TGTGCCAGCAGCTTAGATGGCAGGGTCCAGTCTAAGCACTACGAGCAGTACTTC CASSLDGRVQSKHYEQYF
. . TRBJ2-7 TRBV6-5 TGTGCCAGCACCGGGACTCCCGGGGTCTACGAGCAGTACTTC CASTGTPGVYEQYF
. . TRBJ1-2 TRBV6-6 TGTGCCAGCAGTTACAAAGGGGAGGGAAGCCACTATGGCTACACCTTC CASSYKGEGSHYGYTF
. TRBD2 TRBJ2-1 TRBV5-4 TGTGCCAGCAGCCTCCGGGCTAGCGGGAGGGATGAGCAGTTCTTC CASSLRASGRDEQFF
. TRBD1 TRBJ2-3 TRBV29-1 TGCAGCGTCCGTCGGGGGACAGGGGGAACAGATACGCAGTATTTT CSVRRGTGGTDTQYF
. . TRBJ1-1 TRBV7-2 TGTGCCAGCAGCTTGACAGGGAACACTGAAGCTTTCTTT CASSLTGNTEAFF
. TRBD1 TRBJ1-2 TRBV28 TGTGCCAGCAGTTCCCCGGACAGGGGGCTACGAGGCTACACCTTC CASSSPDRGLRGYTF
. TRBD1 TRBJ2-1 TRBV5-6 TGTGCCAGCAGCTCCTACAGGGGTGGATCCTACAATGAGCAGTTCTTC CASSSYRGGSYNEQFF
once TRBD2 TRBJ2-3 TRBV4-1 TGCGCCAGCAGCCAAGATGGGGGGGTGCCAGATACGCAGTATTTT CASSQDGGVPDTQYF
. . TRBJ1-2 TRBV9 TGTGCCAGCAGCGCGGGGGCTAACTATGGCTACACCTTC CASSAGANYGYTF
. . TRBJ2-3 TRBV21-1 TGTGCCACCAGGGTAGGACTTTCGACGGCAGATACGCAGTATTTT CATRVGLSTADTQYF
. TRBD1 TRBJ2-7 TRBV7-2 TGTGCCAGTACCAGGGGGCCAGATCTAGCTTACGAGCAGTACTTC CASTRGPDLAYEQYF
. TRBD1 TRBJ2-5 TRBV15 TGTGCCACCAGCAGGATGGGACAGGGGGCAGAGACCCAGTACTTC CATSRMGQGAETQYF
. TRBD1 TRBJ1-6 TRBV3-1/TRBV3-2 TGTGCCAGCAGCCGCACAGGGGGTAATTCACCCCTCCACTTT CASSRTGGNSPLHF
once . TRBJ1-5 TRBV28 TGTGCCAGCAGTTTAAGCCCAGGGGTGTTTGGGAGCAATCAGCCCCAGCATTTT CASSLSPGVFGSNQPQHF
. TRBD2 TRBJ2-3 TRBV15 TGTGCCACCAGCAGGGCACTAGCGGCGAGCACAGATACGCAGTATTTT CATSRALAASTDTQYF
. TRBD1 TRBJ1-2 TRBV12-3/TRBV12-4 TGTGCCAGCAGTCGACAGGGTGGCCATGGCTACACCTTC CASSRQGGHGYTF
. . TRBJ1-1 TRBV7-9 TGTGCCAGCAGCCAGGCCGGGGTACTCATCCCTGAAGCTTTCTTT CASSQAGVLIPEAFF
. TRBD1 TRBJ2-7 TRBV6-5 TGTGCCAGCCAAACAGGACAGGGGGCGGCTTACGAGCAGTACTTC CASQTGQGAAYEQYF
. TRBD2 TRBJ2-5 TRBV9 TGTGCCAGCAGCGTAGAATCGGGAGGGGAGACCCAGTACTTC CASSVESGGETQYF
. . TRBJ1-3 TRBV7-9 TGTGCCAGCAGCTTAGTAGCGGGTGGAAACACCATATATTTT CASSLVAGGNTIYF
. . TRBJ2-3 TRBV7-2 TGTGCCAGCAGCTTACAGCGGGGCACAGATACGCAGTATTTT CASSLQRGTDTQYF
. TRBD1 TRBJ2-7 TRBV7-2 TGTGCCAGCAGCTTAACGCCCGTGACAGGGAACGAGCAGTACTTC CASSLTPVTGNEQYF
. TRBD1 TRBJ1-5 TRBV29-1 TGCAGCGTGGGCGGGACAGGGGGCAATCAGCCCCAGCATTTT CSVGGTGGNQPQHF
few TRBD2 TRBJ2-2 TRBV4-2 TGTGCCAGCAGCCAAGCAGGGACTAGCTTCACCGGGGAGCTGTTTTTT CASSQAGTSFTGELFF
. TRBD2 TRBJ2-1 TRBV6-6 TGTGCCAGCAGTAGGGGACTAGCGGGGGATGAGCAGTTCTTC CASSRGLAGDEQFF
. TRBD2 TRBJ2-1 TRBV7-2 TGTGCCAGCAGCTTAGGAACTAGCGGTTACAATGAGCAGTTCTTC CASSLGTSGYNEQFF
. . TRBJ1-1 TRBV5-1 TGCGCCAGCACCCACGACACCAACACTGAAGCTTTCTTT CASTHDTNTEAFF